The entry below gives a single T cell receptor (beta chain) sequence along with its context. Its antigen is not identified. The entry originates in a study of CD8 T cells in Susac syndrome. TCR beta was sequenced from blood CD8+ and CD4+ T cells. Negative isolation yielded the CD8+ and CD4+ T cells, while FACS enriched the TEMRA cells. General study findings and limits: The study conceded that its TCR sequencing and HLA analysis involved relatively few individuals.

It was with random hexamers that 0.5 to 1 ug RNA was reverse transcribed. The CDR3 of TCR beta was amplified by immunoSEQ multiplex PCR across 54 Vbeta and 13 Jbeta. TCRdb reprocessed the immunoSEQ multiplex PCR reads via MiXCR and lists one record per CDR3 protein. The data hold approximately 140,000 distinct CDR3 sequences, with approximately 95% observed a single time. The receptor's source is a human donor with multiple sclerosis. Source material: CD4+ T cells from PBMCs.

The CDR3 spells CSVQGDTEAFF. The CDR3 bases are TGCAGCGTACAGGGGGACACTGAAGCTTTCTTT. V gene TRBV20-1 combines with J gene TRBJ1-1; 8 positions agree with TRBD1. The V gene's germline CDR1 is DFQATT and CDR2 SNEGSKA (reference sequence). This CDR3 is built from 11 residues.